This T cell receptor (beta chain) was observed in a study of OX40 agonist ivuxolimab in advanced cancers. The CDR3 sequence is 16 residues long. Per the germline V gene, CDR1 is SGHTA and CDR2 is FQGNSA. V dropped 5 bases and J dropped 1 base, with 15 bases sitting between them. Repertoires were generated with immunoSEQ multiplex PCR, while TCRdb's copy carries only in-frame clones and drops some. The repertoire holds roughly 77,000 clones, with approximately 84% as singletons. The source is an adult with an advanced solid tumor such as melanoma, head and neck, liver or kidney cancer. The rearrangement uses TRBV7-2 and TRBJ2-1; tentatively, D is TRBD1 or TRBD2 (6 bases each). Sequenced here: CD4+ or CD8+ T cells sorted from blood, sampled in a trial of the OX40 agonist ivuxolimab. CDR3 residues: CASSPEGGWSYNEQFF. In nucleotides, the CDR3 is TGTGCCAGCAGCCCAGAAGGGGGGTGGTCCTACAATGAGCAGTTCTTC.